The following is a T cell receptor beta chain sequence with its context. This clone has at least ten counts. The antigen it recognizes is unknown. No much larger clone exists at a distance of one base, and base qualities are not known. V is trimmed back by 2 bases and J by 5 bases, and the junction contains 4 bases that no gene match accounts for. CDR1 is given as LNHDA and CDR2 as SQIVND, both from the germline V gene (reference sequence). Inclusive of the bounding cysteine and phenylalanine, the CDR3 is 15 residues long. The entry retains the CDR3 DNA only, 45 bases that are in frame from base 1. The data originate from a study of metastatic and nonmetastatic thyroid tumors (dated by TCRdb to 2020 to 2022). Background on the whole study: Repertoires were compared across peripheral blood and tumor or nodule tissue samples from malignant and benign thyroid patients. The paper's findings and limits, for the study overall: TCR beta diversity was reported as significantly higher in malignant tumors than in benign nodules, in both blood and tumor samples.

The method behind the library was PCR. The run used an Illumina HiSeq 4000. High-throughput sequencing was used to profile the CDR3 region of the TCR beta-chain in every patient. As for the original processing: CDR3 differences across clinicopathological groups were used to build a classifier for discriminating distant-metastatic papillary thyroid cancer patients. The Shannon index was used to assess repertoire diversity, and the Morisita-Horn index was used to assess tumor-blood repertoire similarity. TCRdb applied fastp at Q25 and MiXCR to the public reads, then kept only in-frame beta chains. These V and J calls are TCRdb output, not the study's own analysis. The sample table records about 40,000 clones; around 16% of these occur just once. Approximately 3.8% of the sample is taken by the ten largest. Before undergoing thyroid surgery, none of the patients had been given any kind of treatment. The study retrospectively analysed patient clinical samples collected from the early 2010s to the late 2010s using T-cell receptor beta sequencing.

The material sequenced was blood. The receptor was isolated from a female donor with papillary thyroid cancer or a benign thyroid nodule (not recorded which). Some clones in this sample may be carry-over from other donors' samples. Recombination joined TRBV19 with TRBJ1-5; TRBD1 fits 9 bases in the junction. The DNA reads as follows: TGTGCCAGTAGTATAATTTGGACAGGGGATCAGCCCCAGCATTTT. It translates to CASSIIWTGDQPQHF.